Presented here are 10 T cell receptor beta chains from one specimen sequenced in a study of T cells in Graves' hyperthyroidism and ophthalmopathy. The CDR3 regions of TCR beta were amplified from RNA transcripts. HTBI primers were used for first-round RT-PCR of the TCR CDR3. TCRdb ran MiXCR on the multiplex PCR reads and lists one entry per CDR3 protein. The sample shows approximately 510,000 distinct CDR3 sequences, 46% of them seen only once. Sequencing was performed on peripheral blood or thyroid tissue (not recorded which). These receptors all stem from an adult woman with Graves' disease, either hyperthyroidism or ophthalmopathy (not recorded which).

With respect to this clonotype: Mismatch with germline at one junction end may stem from a read error. V is TRBV7-9 and J is TRBJ1-4, with 7 bases lining up with TRBD1. The CDR3 is 14 residues long. Germline V gives CDR1 SEHNR, CDR2 FQNEAQ (reference sequence). The CDR3 bases are TGTGCCAGCAGTTTGGGACAGTTGAAGGAAAAACTGTATTTT. Its protein is CASSLGQLKEKLYF. Using reference TRBV7-9 and TRBJ1-4 for the parts outside the CDR3, the full variable domain is DTGVSQNPRHKITKRGQNVTFRCDPISEHNRLYWYRQTLGQGPEFLTYFQNEAQLEKSRLLSDRFSAERPKGSFSTLEIQRTEQGDSAMYLCASSLGQLKEKLYFGSGTQLSVL.

Here the CDR3 reads CASSSAGDQETQYF. CDR3 in DNA: TGCGCCAGCAGCTCTGCAGGAGACCAAGAGACCCAGTACTTC. This chain joins TRBV5-1 and TRBJ2-5; D ambiguous. The CDR3 loop spans 14 amino acids. Germline CDR1 is SGHRS and CDR2 is YFSETQ. Trimming shortened V by 3 bases and J by 0 bases, and 9 bases separated the two germline ends.

The chain has TRBV7-9 and TRBJ1-2, with 7 nucleotides matching TRBD1. V lost 6 bases, J lost 6 bases, and 7 bases stayed unmatched. CDR1 and CDR2 from the germline V gene are SEHNR and FQNEAQ (reference sequence). The CDR3 runs 13 residues. DNA for the CDR3: TGTGCCAGCAGTTTCGGGACAGCGGATGGCTACACCTTC. Translating gives CASSFGTADGYTF.

CDR3 region: CAIRQGDNSPLHF. CDR3 nucleotides: TGTGCCATCAGACAGGGTGATAATTCACCCCTCCACTTT. The chain employs TRBV10-3 and TRBJ1-6, with a weak D call TRBD1 (6 bases). The CDR3 totals 13 residues. Germline V lookup: CDR1 ENHRY, CDR2 SYGVKD. Trimming cost V 6 bases and J 5 bases, with 8 bases left between them.

The chain uses TRBV7-4 and TRBJ2-6, with 10 bases that match TRBD1. CDR3 size: 18 residues. Germline values: CDR1 SGHVT, CDR2 SQSDAQ. V lost 4 bases to trimming and J lost 2 bases; unmatched junction nucleotides: 8. In DNA, the CDR3 is TGTGCCAGCAGCTACCCAGGGACAGGGGAGACTGGGGCCAACGTCCTGACTTTC. Amino acid sequence: CASSYPGTGETGANVLTF. Variable domain in full (rest from reference TRBV7-4 and TRBJ2-6): GAGVSQSPRYKVAKRGRDVALRCDSISGHVTLYWYRQTLGQGSEVLTYSQSDAQRDKSGRPSGRFSAERPERSVSTLKIQRTEQGDSAVYLCASSYPGTGETGANVLTFGAGSRLTVL.

V usage is TRBV7-2 and J usage is TRBJ1-2; D unclear. Germline assignment: CDR1 SGHTA and CDR2 FQGNSA. The CDR3 loop spans 9 amino acids. V lost 1 base and J lost 12, with 3 bases in between. This CDR3 is CASSLGHTF. Written as DNA, the CDR3 is TGTGCCAGCAGCTTAGGTCACACCTTC.

This sequence joins TRBV20-1 and TRBJ1-6, with TRBD1 identical over 11 bases. The germline V gene has CDR1 DFQATT and CDR2 SNEGSKA (reference sequence). The CDR3 totals 18 residues. The V segment lost 3 bases and the J segment 9 bases; nucleotides outside the gene matches: 16. The DNA of the CDR3 is TGCAGTGCTAGTCGGACAGGGGGCCTCGATATAGTGGGTTCACCCCTCCACTTT. Its protein is CSASRTGGLDIVGSPLHF.

CDR3 DNA: TGCGCCAGCAGTGTTGGACGAAAATCTTATAGCTACACCTTC. Its protein product is CASSVGRKSYSYTF. The J gene is TRBJ1-2, the V gene TRBV10-2; D gene uncertain. V was clipped by 4 bases and J by 9 bases, with 18 bases between them. The CDR3 runs to 14 residues. Germline lookup yields CDR1 WSHSY and CDR2 SAAADI.

This clonotype was observed at least ten times. This sequence joins TRBV4-2 and TRBJ1-2, with D perhaps TRBD1 (6 bases). The CDR3 totals 13 residues. V lost 4 bases, J lost 6 bases, and 12 bases lay in between. Germline values: CDR1 LGHNA, CDR2 YNFKEQ. The CDR3 nucleotides are TGTGCCAGCAGCCCCACAGGGACGGATGGCTACACCTTC. This codes for CASSPTGTDGYTF.

This clonotype came up once. V is TRBV7-9 and J is TRBJ1-2; 8 nucleotides align to TRBD1. The CDR3 is 14 residues long. The germline gives CDR1 SEHNR, CDR2 FQNEAQ (reference sequence). J gave up 14 bases and V 1 base, and 12 bases lay outside the gene matches. Here the CDR3 reads CASSLVGDRGRPTF. Written as DNA, the CDR3 is TGTGCCAGCAGCTTAGTGGGTGACAGGGGCCGACCAACCTTC.